The 14 T cell receptor beta chains reported below all come from one sample, sequenced in a study of T cells after yellow fever vaccination. TCRdb passed the 5' RACE reads through MiXCR, listing each CDR3 protein once. The sample has 450,000 to 600,000 distinct CDR3 sequences; about a sixth are singletons. The starting material was PBMCs, obtained 5 days after the first yellow fever vaccination. These TCRs come from a man aged 18 to 35 who received the YFV17D yellow fever vaccine.

The chain combines TRBV11-2 with TRBJ2-5; 8 bases map to TRBD2. With V trimmed by 1 base and J by 7 bases, 11 bases remained unmatched. The CDR3 length is 16 residues. Germline lookup yields CDR1 SGHAT and CDR2 FQNNGV. The CDR3 DNA reads TGTGCCAGCAGCTTAGGGAGTCCGGGACTAGGATCGACCCAGTACTTC. Translation: CASSLGSPGLGSTQYF.

This clonotype was counted a few times. This rearrangement joins TRBV4-3 to TRBJ1-2; 8 nucleotides align to TRBD1. V dropped 0 bases and J dropped 5; count of bases not matched to a gene: 11. CDR3 length equals 17 residues. CDR1 and CDR2 from the germline V gene are LGHNA and YSLEER. This chain's CDR3 is CASSQEGRRRTGYGYTF. DNA for the CDR3: TGCGCCAGCAGCCAAGAGGGTCGGAGGCGGACAGGGTATGGCTACACCTTC.

This clonotype was counted a few times. The chain uses TRBV5-5 and TRBJ2-1; D remains ambiguous. The CDR3 length is 16 residues. The germline gives CDR1 SGHKS, CDR2 YYEKEE (reference sequence). The germline V and J ends were trimmed by 3 bases and 3 bases, with 16 bases remaining between them. The CDR3 DNA reads TGTGCCAGCAGCTCGGGCCGGCGAGCCCTCTACAATGAGCAGTTCTTC. It is translated as CASSSGRRALYNEQFF.

At least ten counts were recorded for this clonotype. CDR3 residues: CASSSPDRSPQETQYF. DNA of the CDR3: TGTGCCAGCAGTTCCCCGGACAGATCTCCGCAAGAGACCCAGTACTTC. The chain combines TRBV6-2 or TRBV6-3 with TRBJ2-5; possible D gene TRBD1, 6 bases. The CDR3 spans 16 residues. Germline CDR1 and CDR2: MNHEY and SVGEGT. Trimming shortened V by 4 bases and J by 2 bases, and 17 bases separated the two germline ends.

This clonotype was detected only a few times. The CDR3 loop is CAWVLTGGLGTQYF. DNA for the CDR3: TGTGCCTGGGTCCTGACAGGGGGCCTCGGGACGCAGTATTTT. The V and J genes are TRBV30 and TRBJ2-3, with 10 bases aligning to TRBD1. The CDR3 is 14 residues long. CDR1 is GTSNPN, CDR2 SVGIG, per germline (reference sequence). The ends lost 5 bases at V and 9 bases at J; junction bases unmatched: 11.

This clonotype turned up a few times. V is TRBV12-3 or TRBV12-4 and J is TRBJ1-5; TRBD1 agrees at 10 bases. The CDR3 totals 18 residues. With V trimmed by 5 bases and J by 2 bases, 12 bases remained unmatched. The CDR3 DNA sequence: TGTGCCAGCAGTCAACACCGGGACAGGGGTGGACGCAATCAGCCCCAGCATTTT. Amino acids: CASSQHRDRGGRNQPQHF.

The V gene is TRBV4-1, the J gene TRBJ1-5, with D possibly matching TRBD1 (6 bases). Germline V lookup: CDR1 MGHRA, CDR2 YSYEKL. Trimming removed 1 base from V and 4 bases from J, with 14 bases in between. The CDR3 sequence is 16 residues long. CDR3 protein: CASSQANRGPNQPQHF. The DNA for the CDR3 is TGCGCCAGCAGCCAAGCAAACCGGGGGCCTAATCAGCCCCAGCATTTT.

In its sample, this clonotype was seen a few times. The junction departs from germline at one end; a sequencing error may be responsible. This sequence joins TRBV10-3 and TRBJ2-1; D call uncertain. The CDR3 has 11 residues. Germline-derived CDR1 and CDR2 are ENHRY and SYGVKD. Written as DNA, the CDR3 is TGTGCCATCAGTGAGTCAGGTTACGGTATCTTC. It is translated as CAISESGYGIF.

The table lists this clonotype with many counts. The chain links TRBV12-3 or TRBV12-4 to TRBJ1-1; D perhaps matches TRBD1 (6 bases). V lost 5 bases and J lost 1, with 17 bases in between. The CDR3 extends over 16 amino acids. CDR3 sequence (DNA): TGTGCCAGCAGTCGAGACCACAGGGTTGGGAACACTGAAGCTTTCTTT. Residues: CASSRDHRVGNTEAFF.

This clonotype occurred many times. The chain recombines TRBV20-1 with TRBJ2-3; 15 bases agree with TRBD2. V dropped 6 bases and J dropped 4; count of bases not matched to a gene: 8. This CDR3 is 16 amino acids long. Germline CDR1 and CDR2: DFQATT and SNEGSKA (reference sequence). The DNA for the CDR3 is TGCAGTGCCAGCGGACTAGCGGGGGGGCAGGCAGATACGCAGTATTTT. Its translation: CSASGLAGGQADTQYF.

This clonotype was recorded a few times. The V and J genes are TRBV12-3 or TRBV12-4 and TRBJ2-7, with TRBD1 identical over 8 bases. The CDR3 runs 13 residues. The J segment lost 3 bases and the V segment lost 5 bases, leaving 3 bases of the junction unmatched. CDR3 sequence reads: CASSPGQDYEQYV. The DNA of the CDR3 is TGTGCCAGCAGTCCGGGACAGGACTACGAGCAGTACGTC.

The chain couples TRBV7-9 to TRBJ1-1, with a tentative D call TRBD1 (6 bases). V was clipped by 3 bases and J by 4 bases, with 12 bases between them. Germline V gene data show CDR1 as SEHNR and CDR2 as FQNEAQ (reference sequence). The CDR3 loop spans 14 amino acids. Written as DNA, the CDR3 is TGTGCCAGCAGCTTCGCCAGGGGCGTCACTGAAGCTTTCTTT. It is translated as CASSFARGVTEAFF.

This clonotype was picked up one time. This chain uses TRBV7-2 with TRBJ2-7, with no clear D. Trimming stripped 3 bases from V and 0 bases from J, with 6 bases between. Germline assignment: CDR1 SGHTA and CDR2 FQGNSA. CDR3 length equals 13 residues. The CDR3 coding sequence is TGTGCCAGCAGCTTCCACGACTCCTACGAGCAGTACTTC. It encodes CASSFHDSYEQYF.

The sample holds a few counts of this clonotype. V gene TRBV3-1 combines with J gene TRBJ2-5; no clear D gene. V lost 4 bases, J lost 5 bases, and 17 bases lay in between. The germline V gene encodes CDR1 LGHDT and CDR2 YNNKEL (reference sequence). This CDR3 is built from 15 residues. The chain's CDR3 is CASSLQFLSSETQYF. CDR3 nucleotide sequence: TGTGCCAGCAGCCTGCAATTCCTCTCTTCCGAGACCCAGTACTTC.